These 26 T cell receptor beta chains originate from one sample sequenced in a study of cytomegalovirus exposure and HLA in healthy donors. 60 Vbeta and 13 Jbeta primers were used in PCR. TCRdb keeps only in-frame clones here, not all; method: immunoSEQ multiplex PCR. Of about 82,000 clones in the sample, more than 60% were seen once. Specimen: PBMCs. Every receptor here comes from a male donor in good health and CMV-seropositive.

The chain couples TRBV6-5 to TRBJ2-1; a weak D match, TRBD2 (5 bases). Germline-derived CDR1 and CDR2 are MNHEY and SVGAGI. V gave up 5 bases and J gave up 9 bases, with 11 bases separating them. This CDR3 is 12 amino acids long. The chain's CDR3 is CASSPRGVEQFF. The CDR3 DNA is TGTGCCAGCAGTCCCCGGGGAGTTGAGCAGTTCTTC.

The chain is built from TRBV19 and TRBJ1-5; D call uncertain. The germline CDR1 and CDR2 sequences are LNHDA and SQIVND (reference sequence). The CDR3 sequence is 12 residues long. The V end lost 6 bases, the J end lost 11 bases, and 14 bases lay between the germline ends. For the CDR3, the DNA is TGTGCCAGTAGCCCCTCTTCCGGTGCCCAGCATTTT. Protein product: CASSPSSGAQHF.

The CDR3 sequence is CASSQGGGRSNEQFF. CDR3 sequence (DNA): TGCGCCAGCAGCCAAGGGGGCGGGAGATCCAATGAGCAGTTCTTC. The chain carries TRBV4-1 and TRBJ2-1; 7 bases line up with TRBD2. Germline values: CDR1 MGHRA, CDR2 YSYEKL. CDR3 length: 15 amino acids. Trimming removed 1 base from V and 6 bases from J; junction bases left unmatched: 6.

This clone came up once. The chain couples TRBV11-2 to TRBJ2-7, with D perhaps matching TRBD2 (7 bases). The V and J ends lost 5 bases and 2 bases respectively, with 25 bases between them. Germline V gene sequence: CDR1 SGHAT, CDR2 FQNNGV. The CDR3 covers 18 residues. CDR3 coding DNA: TGTGCCAGCAGCAGCGAGCCGTTGGCGGGGGCCATTACCTACGAGCAGTACTTC. Protein: CASSSEPLAGAITYEQYF.

The gene calls are TRBV28 and TRBJ2-2; a weak D match, TRBD2 (5 bases). Trimming removed 7 bases from V and 4 bases from J, with 13 bases in between. This CDR3 region has 14 residues. Germline CDR1 and CDR2: MDHEN and SYDVKM. This chain's CDR3 is CASIHRETTGELFF. As DNA, the CDR3 is TGTGCCAGCATTCATAGGGAGACCACCGGGGAGCTGTTTTTT.

The V and J genes are TRBV19 and TRBJ2-5; D is unresolved. The length of the CDR3 is 13 residues. The ends were cut back, 4 bases at V and 1 base at J, with 7 bases in the middle. Looked up from germline, CDR1 is LNHDA and CDR2 is SQIVND (reference sequence). The CDR3 region is CASSNFGQETQYF. CDR3 coding DNA: TGTGCCAGTAGTAATTTCGGCCAAGAGACCCAGTACTTC.

The chain is built from TRBV2 and TRBJ1-1, with TRBD1 matching over 7 bases. CDR3 length equals 13 residues. V trimming: 8 bases; J trimming: 3 bases; junction bases outside the gene matches: 6. The germline CDR1 and CDR2 sequences are SNHLY and FYNNEI. The CDR3 spells CASEARGDTEAFF. In DNA form, the CDR3 reads TGTGCCAGCGAGGCCAGGGGGGACACTGAAGCTTTCTTT.

This clone occurred a few times. The chain uses TRBV5-1 and TRBJ2-3; tentatively, D is TRBD1 (5 bases). Germline values: CDR1 SGHRS, CDR2 YFSETQ. This CDR3 region has 16 residues. The V end was cut by 4 bases, the J end by 0 bases, with 15 bases between. CDR3 sequence: CASSIQGVSSTDTQYF. Written as DNA, the CDR3 is TGCGCCAGCAGCATTCAAGGGGTCTCTAGCACAGATACGCAGTATTTT.

The chain joins TRBV7-9 to TRBJ1-4; D uncertain. CDR3 length: 16 amino acids. V lost 5 bases, J lost 6 bases, and 19 bases lay in between. Germline V gives CDR1 SEHNR, CDR2 FQNEAQ (reference sequence). CDR3 nucleotides: TGTGCCAGCAGCCGCTCCGAACCGAACGAGGATGAAAAACTGTTTTTT. Its translation is CASSRSEPNEDEKLFF.

This clone occurred once. The V and J genes are TRBV9 and TRBJ1-1, with unresolved D. The V and J ends lost 0 bases and 11 bases respectively, with 20 bases between them. The CDR3 totals 15 residues. Germline CDR1 and CDR2: SGDLS and YYNGEE. CDR3 loop: CASSVDPTSRTLAFF. As DNA, the CDR3 is TGTGCCAGCAGCGTAGACCCGACATCAAGAACGTTGGCTTTCTTT.

This chain links TRBV5-4 with TRBJ2-5, with 9 bases matching TRBD2. Germline loops: CDR1 SGHNT, CDR2 YYREEE (reference sequence). The ends lost 4 bases at V and 4 bases at J; junction bases unmatched: 11. The CDR3 is 16 amino acids. CDR3 in amino acids: CASSGLGRGGRETQYF. CDR3 nucleotide sequence: TGTGCCAGCAGCGGCCTTGGGCGGGGGGGCCGAGAGACCCAGTACTTC.

V is TRBV19 and J is TRBJ2-7; possibly TRBD1 for D (6 bases). CDR1 and CDR2 (germline): LNHDA, SQIVND (reference sequence). V was pared by 5 bases and J by 6 bases, with 11 bases between. The CDR3 runs 12 residues. For the CDR3, the DNA is TGTGCCAGTAGTGCAGGACAGTTCGAGCAGTACTTC. Its translation: CASSAGQFEQYF. Full variable domain (missing parts from reference TRBV19 and TRBJ2-7): DGGITQSPKYLFRKEGQNVTLSCEQNLNHDAMYWYRQDPGQGLRLIYYSQIVNDFQKGDIAEGYSVSREKKESFPLTVTSAQKNPTAFYLCASSAGQFEQYFGPGTRLTVT.

V usage is TRBV19 and J usage is TRBJ2-5; possible D gene TRBD1, 6 bases. The last part of the DNA fits TRBJ2-7 better; the J call may be wrong. The CDR3 totals 15 residues. Germline V lookup: CDR1 LNHDA, CDR2 SQIVND (reference sequence). CDR3 residues: CASSIIGQGSDEQYF. CDR3 sequence (DNA): TGTGCCAGTAGTATAATCGGGCAGGGGAGCGACGAGCAGTACTTC.

The rearrangement links TRBV4-1 to TRBJ2-3; TRBD2 agrees at 10 bases. Germline trimming cut 1 base from V and 1 base from J; bases unmatched to any gene: 14. The CDR3 covers 20 residues. CDR1 MGHRA and CDR2 YSYEKL come from the germline V gene. The CDR3 DNA reads as TGCGCCAGCAGCCAAGGAATCTTCCTAGCGGGGGCGATTGGCACAGATACGCAGTATTTT. As protein: CASSQGIFLAGAIGTDTQYF.

This clone was seen a handful of times. This chain uses TRBV2 with TRBJ1-2; D is perhaps TRBD1 (5 bases). V lost 11 bases and J lost 7, with 11 bases in between. The CDR3 is 10 residues long. Germline values: CDR1 SNHLY, CDR2 FYNNEI. The CDR3, as DNA: TGTGCCGTGCAGGGTTCTGGCTACACCTTC. As protein: CAVQGSGYTF.

This clone was seen more than once but under ten times. The chain is built from TRBV6-1 and TRBJ2-7, with 7 bases lining up with TRBD1. Germline V gene lookup returns CDR1 MNHNS and CDR2 SASEGT. This CDR3 contains 14 residues. The J segment lost 2 bases and the V segment lost 7 bases, leaving 8 bases of the junction unmatched. As DNA, the CDR3 is TGTGCCAGCACGAAAGGACAGGAACCCTACGAGCAGTACTTC. Residues: CASTKGQEPYEQYF.

The chain employs TRBV6-1 and TRBJ2-1; TRBD2 matches 15 bases. The CDR3 spans 16 residues. V trimming: 2 bases; J trimming: 12 bases; junction bases outside the gene matches: 8. Germline V gene sequence: CDR1 MNHNS, CDR2 SASEGT. The CDR3 here is CASSEIGLAGGPGQFF. DNA of the CDR3: TGTGCCAGCAGTGAAATAGGACTAGCGGGGGGGCCAGGGCAGTTCTTC.

A few counts support this clone. Germline is not matched at one junction end, which may reflect a read error. This rearrangement joins TRBV11-2 to TRBJ2-5; 15 positions agree with TRBD2. CDR1 and CDR2 (germline): SGHAT, FQNNGV. The CDR3 is 13 amino acids. As DNA, the CDR3 is TGTGCCAGCAGCCCCTGGACTAGCGGGAGGGCCCACTTC. This codes for CASSPWTSGRAHF.

The chain links TRBV27 to TRBJ2-1; 10 bases line up with TRBD2. The CDR3 sequence is 13 residues long. The J segment lost 10 bases and the V segment lost 2 bases, leaving 2 bases of the junction unmatched. The germline CDR1 and CDR2 sequences are MNHEY and SMNVEV (reference sequence). The CDR3 loop is CASSLVAGGEQFF. In DNA form, the CDR3 reads TGTGCCAGCAGTTTAGTAGCGGGAGGCGAGCAGTTCTTC.

V and J are TRBV28 and TRBJ1-5; 7 nucleotides align to TRBD1. The CDR3 is made up of 13 amino acids. V trimming: 7 bases; J trimming: 9 bases; junction bases outside the gene matches: 9. From germline, CDR1 is MDHEN and CDR2 SYDVKM. The CDR3 DNA reads TGTGCCAGCACAGAGGGACAGATGCTGCCCCAGCATTTT. Translated, it gives CASTEGQMLPQHF.

This clone was detected only a few times. The V call is TRBV6-5, the J call TRBJ1-1, with unresolved D. CDR1 and CDR2 (germline): MNHEY, SVGAGI. The CDR3 extends over 13 amino acids. Trimming took off 5 bases at V and 7 bases at J, with 14 bases between the two ends. The CDR3 loop reads CASSLRGRLEAFF. The CDR3, as DNA: TGTGCCAGCAGTCTTAGAGGTAGGCTTGAAGCTTTCTTT.

The genes are TRBV27 and TRBJ2-7, with D maybe TRBD1 (5 bases). The V end was cut by 5 bases, the J end by 7 bases, with 30 bases between. Germline values: CDR1 MNHEY, CDR2 SMNVEV (reference sequence). This CDR3 is 18 amino acids long. The CDR3: CASSKNSASLRGIREQYF. In DNA, the CDR3 is TGTGCCAGCAGTAAAAACAGTGCATCACTTAGGGGCATTAGGGAGCAGTACTTC.

This chain uses TRBV5-6 with TRBJ1-6; D gene ambiguous. CDR1 SGHDT and CDR2 YYEEEE come from the germline V gene. Trimming took 3 bases from V and 10 from J, leaving 11 bases between them. The CDR3 is 13 residues long. The CDR3 reads CASSWESKSPLHF. The CDR3 DNA reads TGTGCCAGCAGCTGGGAGTCTAAATCACCCCTCCACTTT.

This clone was observed a few times. The genes are TRBV5-4 and TRBJ1-4, with D possibly TRBD1 on 5 matching bases. V was clipped by 1 base and J by 0 bases, with 10 bases between them. The germline V gene encodes CDR1 SGHNT and CDR2 YYREEE (reference sequence). The CDR3 is 16 residues long. The CDR3 bases are TGTGCCAGCAGCTTGCTTGGGGCGGCAACTAATGAAAAACTGTTTTTT. It is translated as CASSLLGAATNEKLFF.

V usage is TRBV4-1 and J usage is TRBJ1-6, with a weak D call TRBD1 (5 bases). Trimming removed 6 bases from V and 8 bases from J, with 8 bases in between. The germline V gene encodes CDR1 MGHRA and CDR2 YSYEKL. The CDR3 is 12 residues long. CDR3 DNA: TGCGCCAGCAGGGGGGGGGATTCACCCCTCCACTTT. Translated: CASRGGDSPLHF.

The J gene is TRBJ2-1, the V gene TRBV15; 7 bases line up with TRBD2. The length of the CDR3 is 17 residues. V was pared by 2 bases and J by 2 bases, with 9 bases of the junction left unmatched. Germline CDR1 is LNHNV and CDR2 is YYDKDF (reference sequence). CDR3 loop: CATSRILAEITYNEQFF. DNA of the CDR3: TGTGCCACCAGCAGAATTCTAGCGGAAATTACCTACAATGAGCAGTTCTTC.